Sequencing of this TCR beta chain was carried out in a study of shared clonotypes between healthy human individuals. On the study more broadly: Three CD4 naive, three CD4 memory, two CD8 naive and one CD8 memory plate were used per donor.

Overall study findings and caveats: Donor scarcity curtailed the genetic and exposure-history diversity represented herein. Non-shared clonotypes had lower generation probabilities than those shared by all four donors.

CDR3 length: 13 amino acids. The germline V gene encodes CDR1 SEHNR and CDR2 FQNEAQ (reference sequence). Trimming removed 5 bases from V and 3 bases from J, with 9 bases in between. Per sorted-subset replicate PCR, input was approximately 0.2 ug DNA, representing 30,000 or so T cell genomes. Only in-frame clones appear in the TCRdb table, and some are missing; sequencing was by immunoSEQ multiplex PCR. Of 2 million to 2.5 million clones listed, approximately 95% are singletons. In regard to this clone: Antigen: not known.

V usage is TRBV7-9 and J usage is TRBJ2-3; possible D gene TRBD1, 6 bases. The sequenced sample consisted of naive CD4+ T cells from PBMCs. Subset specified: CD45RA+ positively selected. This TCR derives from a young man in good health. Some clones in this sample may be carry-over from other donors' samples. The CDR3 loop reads CASSPTGTDTQYF. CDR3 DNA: TGTGCCAGCAGCCCCACAGGGACAGATACGCAGTATTTT.